The 25 T cell receptor beta chains in this list originate from one sample, sequenced in a study of T cell changes during pregnancy in multiple sclerosis. This table comes from immunoSEQ multiplex PCR, and its TCRdb copy is limited to in-frame clones, with some not included. This sample yields about 56,000 clones, of which around 89% are seen a single time; around 1.7% belongs to the top ten. The starting material was peripheral blood, obtained after pregnancy. These receptor sequences come from a female donor with multiple sclerosis, enrolled in a pregnancy study.

This CDR3 is CASSVTGTGSYEQYF. The DNA of the CDR3 is TGTGCCAGCAGTGTCACCGGGACAGGTAGCTACGAGCAGTACTTC. The rearrangement uses TRBV27 and TRBJ2-7, with 8 bases lining up with TRBD1. V shed 5 bases and J 3 bases; nucleotides not matched to a gene: 9. The CDR3 contains 15 residues. Germline CDR1 is MNHEY and CDR2 is SMNVEV (reference sequence).

CDR3 bases: TGTGCCAGCAGAGGGGTAGGGGGCGGTCTGTGGCAGTACTTC. Residues: CASRGVGGGLWQYF. The chain joins TRBV28 to TRBJ2-7; 7 bases align to TRBD1. The length of the CDR3 is 14 residues. Germline assignment: CDR1 MDHEN and CDR2 SYDVKM. With V trimmed by 6 bases and J by 9 bases, 14 bases remained unmatched.

The CDR3 DNA reads TGTGCCAGCACCTTTACCCCGGGGACAGGGGGCCGGAGCCGGAGCAATCAGCCCCAGCATTTT. It yields the protein CASTFTPGTGGRSRSNQPQHF. The rearrangement links TRBV28 to TRBJ1-5; 12 nucleotides match TRBD1. This CDR3 is 21 amino acids long. CDR1 is MDHEN and CDR2 is SYDVKM in the germline V gene. Trimming removed 7 bases from V and 1 base from J; junction bases left unmatched: 20.

The genes are TRBV11-3 and TRBJ1-1; D call uncertain. CDR3 length: 13 residues. Germline V gene sequence: CDR1 SGHNT, CDR2 YENEEA. V was cut by 4 bases and J by 1 base, with 7 bases left in between. The CDR3 DNA follows: TGTGCCAGCAGCTCACAGCCGAACACTGAAGCTTTCTTT. Amino acid sequence: CASSSQPNTEAFF.

As concerns this clone: The junction shows a germline mismatch at one end, possibly a read error. The rearrangement uses TRBV5-8 and TRBJ2-7, with D tentatively TRBD1 (6 bases). CDR3 length: 12 amino acids. CDR1 is SGHTS, CDR2 YDEGEE, per germline. CDR3 amino acids: CASSLEERYREF. The CDR3 nucleotides read TGTGCCAGCAGCTTGGAGGAACGCTACAGGGAGTTC.

The rearrangement joins TRBV5-1 to TRBJ2-7; 8 positions agree with TRBD1. Trimming cost V 3 bases and J 7 bases; bases outside gene matches: 3. The CDR3 loop spans 12 amino acids. The germline gives CDR1 SGHRS, CDR2 YFSETQ. CDR3 region: CASSWDRREQYF. CDR3 nucleotides: TGCGCCAGCAGCTGGGACAGGAGGGAGCAGTACTTC. Supplemented by reference TRBV5-1 and TRBJ2-7, the full variable domain reads KAGVTQTPRYLIKTRGQQVTLSCSPISGHRSVSWYQQTPGQGLQFLFEYFSETQRNKGNFPGRFSGRQFSNSRSEMNVSTLELGDSALYLCASSWDRREQYFGPGTRLTVT.

The chain has TRBV27 and TRBJ2-2, with 7 bases fitting TRBD2. This CDR3 is 16 amino acids long. In germline, CDR1 is MNHEY, CDR2 SMNVEV (reference sequence). The V and J ends lost 5 bases and 3 bases, in that order; junction bases with no gene match: 9. DNA of the CDR3: TGTGCCAGCAGTCCCAGCGCGGGGGAAGACACCGGGGAGCTGTTTTTT. Translation gives CASSPSAGEDTGELFF.

J is TRBJ2-1 and V is TRBV19; TRBD1 is a possible D gene (6 bases). Germline V gene lookup returns CDR1 LNHDA and CDR2 SQIVND (reference sequence). V was cut by 6 bases and J by 8 bases, with 26 bases left in between. The CDR3 loop spans 17 amino acids. The CDR3 DNA is TGTGCCAGTAGCCGACGCAGGGAAGGGACGAGGGGGTATGAGCAGTTCTTC. Protein sequence: CASSRRREGTRGYEQFF.

J is TRBJ1-3 and V is TRBV28; maybe TRBD1 (6 bases). Deletions cut 8 bases from V and 0 bases from J, with 20 bases between. Germline V gives CDR1 MDHEN, CDR2 SYDVKM. The CDR3 runs 17 residues. CDR3 loop: CASGGIRGGSSGNTIYF. The CDR3 coding sequence is TGTGCCAGCGGGGGGATTAGGGGGGGCTCCTCTGGAAACACCATATATTTT.

This clone occurred many times. V usage is TRBV7-3 and J usage is TRBJ1-1, with 8 bases identical to TRBD1. Germline assignment: CDR1 SGHTA and CDR2 FQGTGA. CDR3 length equals 15 residues. With 1 base clipped from V and 7 bases from J, the junction kept 8 bases outside the gene matches. CDR3 protein: CASSLNLQGASEAFF. Here the CDR3 DNA reads TGTGCCAGCAGCTTAAATCTCCAGGGGGCCAGTGAAGCTTTCTTT.

This chain connects TRBV18 to TRBJ1-2; D perhaps matches TRBD1 (6 bases). Germline loops: CDR1 KGHSH, CDR2 LQKENI. V shed 1 base and J shed 8 bases, with 17 bases lying between them. The length of the CDR3 is 15 residues. The CDR3 sequence is CASSPLQGGSSGYTF. The CDR3 DNA reads as TGTGCCAGCTCACCACTACAGGGCGGCAGCTCGGGCTACACCTTC.

V and J are TRBV6-6 and TRBJ2-2, with D perhaps matching TRBD2 (6 bases). The CDR3 consists of 16 residues. Trimming removed 9 bases from V and 0 bases from J, with 17 bases in between. Per the germline V gene, CDR1 is MNHNY and CDR2 is SVGAGI (reference sequence). DNA for the CDR3: TGTGCCAGTAGGGAGGTTCGGAAGACGAACACCGGGGAGCTGTTTTTT. It specifies CASREVRKTNTGELFF.

The rearrangement joins TRBV29-1 to TRBJ2-1, with a possible D match to TRBD2 (7 bases). The germline CDR1 and CDR2 sequences are SQVTM and ANQGSEA. The V end was cut by 4 bases, the J end by 7 bases, with 17 bases between. The CDR3 has 14 amino acids. The CDR3 is CSVVPPGGGNEQFF. For the CDR3, the DNA is TGCAGCGTTGTCCCGCCGGGGGGCGGGAATGAGCAGTTCTTC.

This clone was detected only once. This chain joins TRBV7-8 and TRBJ2-5, with 7 bases matching TRBD2. The junction had 4 bases not matched to a gene; V was cut back by 2 bases and J by 1 base. The germline CDR1 and CDR2 sequences are SGHVS and FQNEAQ. CDR3 length: 15 residues. In DNA, the CDR3 is TGTGCCAGCAGCTTAATGGGAGGGATCCAAGAGACCCAGTACTTC. Translated: CASSLMGGIQETQYF.

The chain combines TRBV18 with TRBJ1-1; weak D call: TRBD1 (5 bases). The CDR3 spans 16 residues. V lost 6 bases and J lost 4, with 21 bases in between. Germline V CDR1 and CDR2: KGHSH, LQKENI. The CDR3 sequence: CASSSGKVGGGTEAFF. CDR3 DNA: TGTGCCAGCTCGTCGGGTAAGGTGGGGGGTGGCACTGAAGCTTTCTTT.

This clone was observed a single time. The chain combines TRBV9 with TRBJ1-1; no reliable D call. The ends were cut back, 3 bases at V and 0 bases at J, with 18 bases in the middle. This CDR3 region has 17 residues. Germline V gene sequence: CDR1 SGDLS, CDR2 YYNGEE. This CDR3 reads CASSAVSGPRMNTEAFF. The CDR3 coding sequence is TGTGCCAGCAGCGCCGTGTCGGGTCCCCGAATGAACACTGAAGCTTTCTTT.

V is TRBV7-2 and J is TRBJ1-2; the match to TRBD1 covers 9 bases. CDR3 length: 16 residues. After removal of 4 bases from V and 3 bases from J, the junction contained 9 bases not matched to a gene. CDR1 and CDR2 (germline): SGHTA, FQGNSA. The CDR3 coding sequence is TGTGCCAGCAGCTCCAGCGGACGGACAGGGGACTATGGCTACACCTTC. This gives the protein CASSSSGRTGDYGYTF.

This clone showed up just a few times. This chain connects TRBV7-3 to TRBJ2-6; D might be TRBD2 (7 bases). V was cut by 5 bases and J by 2 bases, with 10 bases left in between. The CDR3 has 15 residues. Germline values: CDR1 SGHTA, CDR2 FQGTGA. The CDR3 here is CASSEGGPGANVLTF. CDR3 coding DNA: TGTGCCAGCAGCGAGGGGGGGCCTGGGGCCAACGTCCTGACTTTC.

The rearrangement links TRBV7-2 to TRBJ1-1; TRBD1 agrees at 7 bases. The length of the CDR3 is 14 residues. Looked up from germline, CDR1 is SGHTA and CDR2 is FQGNSA. V lost 3 bases to trimming and J lost 11 bases; unmatched junction nucleotides: 12. CDR3: CASSFALGGGRAFF. The CDR3 DNA reads TGTGCCAGCAGCTTCGCCCTAGGGGGCGGTCGGGCTTTCTTT.

This chain uses TRBV6-1 with TRBJ1-5; D is undetermined. The CDR3 runs 15 residues. Germline V gene lookup returns CDR1 MNHNS and CDR2 SASEGT. Trimming cost V 2 bases and J 6 bases, with 14 bases left between them. The CDR3 here is CASSERGLEGQPQHF. CDR3 DNA sequence: TGTGCCAGCAGTGAACGGGGTCTAGAAGGTCAGCCCCAGCATTTT.

This sequence joins TRBV4-3 and TRBJ2-5, with 10 nucleotides matching TRBD1. V shed 0 bases and J 5 bases; nucleotides not matched to a gene: 6. There are 16 residues in the CDR3. CDR1 is LGHNA, CDR2 YSLEER, per germline. The CDR3 region is CASSQDSRTGGETQYF. The CDR3 region has the DNA TGCGCCAGCAGCCAAGATTCCCGGACAGGGGGGGAGACCCAGTACTTC.

V is TRBV19 and J is TRBJ1-5; 8 bases are a match to TRBD1. CDR3 length: 14 amino acids. V trimming: 5 bases; J trimming: 4 bases; junction bases outside the gene matches: 4. Germline V gives CDR1 LNHDA, CDR2 SQIVND (reference sequence). The CDR3 nucleotides read TGTGCCAGTAGTTGGGACAGGAGGAATCAGCCCCAGCATTTT. Its protein product is CASSWDRRNQPQHF.

The CDR3 DNA follows: TGCAGTGCTAGATTATCCTACGAGCAGTACTTC. This codes for CSARLSYEQYF. The rearrangement links TRBV20-1 to TRBJ2-7; no definite D call. The CDR3 is made up of 11 amino acids. Looked up from germline, CDR1 is DFQATT and CDR2 is SNEGSKA (reference sequence). Trimming took off 2 bases at V and 1 base at J, with 3 bases between the two ends.

V usage is TRBV11-2 and J usage is TRBJ2-1, with 12 bases that match TRBD2. V shed 1 base and J 9 bases; nucleotides not matched to a gene: 10. From germline, CDR1 is SGHAT and CDR2 FQNNGV. The CDR3 length is 17 residues. CDR3 bases: TGTGCCAGCAGCTTAGTAGGTCTAGCGGGGGGGCACGTTGAGCAGTTCTTC. Residues: CASSLVGLAGGHVEQFF. Full variable domain (remainder filled in from reference TRBV11-2 and TRBJ2-1): EAGVAQSPRYKIIEKRQSVAFWCNPISGHATLYWYQQILGQGPKLLIQFQNNGVVDDSQLPKDRFSAERLKGVDSTLKIQPAKLEDSAVYLCASSLVGLAGGHVEQFFGPGTRLTVL.

This chain links TRBV10-2 with TRBJ2-7, with TRBD1 matching 9 bases. Germline CDR1 and CDR2: WSHSY and SAAADI. After removal of 6 bases from V and 2 bases from J, the junction contained 5 bases not matched to a gene. This CDR3 spans 14 amino acids. The CDR3 spells CASRFGQGTYEQYF. DNA of the CDR3: TGCGCCAGCAGATTCGGACAGGGGACCTACGAGCAGTACTTC.